These T cell receptor beta chains were read from a single sample in a study of blood T cell repertoires in COVID-19. Some clones are missing from TCRdb's copy, which holds only in-frame ones; the method was immunoSEQ multiplex PCR. The sample contains over 90,000 clones, roughly 76% of which appear only once. The sample consisted of peripheral blood. The receptors were sampled from an elderly man with COVID-19, enrolled during active disease. The CDR3 runs from the conserved cysteine through the conserved F or W.

V: TRBV7-8; CDR3: CASSLGTASTNQPQHF
V: TRBV27; CDR3: CASSPRRGRNTEAFF
V: TRBV28; CDR3: CASSFVGRPGAFF
V: TRBV7-2; CDR3: CASSPLAGGRQETQYF
V: TRBV19; CDR3: CASRKRATGSNQPQHF
V: TRBV10-3; CDR3: CAIQGPGGGSGNTIYF
V: TRBV5-1; CDR3: CASRETGRNTEAFF
V: TRBV2; CDR3: CASTALEKLFF
V: TRBV18; CDR3: CASSSQTSGGVDEQFF
V: TRBV10-3; CDR3: CAISATASQETQYF
V: TRBV15; CDR3: CATSSRGEKLFF
V: TRBV7-2; CDR3: CASSLIGSRAANYGYTF
V: TRBV10-2; CDR3: CASSDRATNTGELFF
V: TRBV7-9; CDR3: CASSLEGAGYTEAFF
V: TRBV15; CDR3: CATSRDRGNRRYTF
V: TRBV19; CDR3: CASSIPGRGTNYGYTF
V: TRBV4-3; CDR3: CASSQDTSGAAVLFQYF
V: TRBV5-4; CDR3: CASSRDRGERSEAFF
V: TRBV24-1; CDR3: CATSDSSLADQETQYF
V: TRBV20-1; CDR3: CSASPGSLTYEQYF
V: TRBV29-1; CDR3: CSDTSGFYNEQFF
V: TRBV28; CDR3: CASSLSGQGMNTEAFF
V: TRBV7-2; CDR3: CASSLGRVNEKLFF
V: TRBV5-4; CDR3: CASSRGLAGGTEQYF
V: TRBV30; CDR3: CAWRGPNSPLHF
V: TRBV9; CDR3: CASSVGQGDKPQHF
V: TRBV2; CDR3: CASRTTVVSYEQYF
V: TRBV5-1; CDR3: CASSFGEAGYNEQFF
V: TRBV18; CDR3: CASSPAGETQYF
V: TRBV28; CDR3: CASSNQGPGQRWEKLFF
V: TRBV3-1/TRBV3-2; CDR3: CASSQVLSGGQETQYF
V: TRBV5-1; CDR3: CASSLARAPGKTTNEKLFF
V: TRBV20-1; CDR3: CSASPAGGYGYTF
V: TRBV6-1; CDR3: CASRETGGVQPQHF
V: TRBV6-5; CDR3: CASSPTWLRLEAFF
V: TRBV15; CDR3: CATSRGGTGWETQYF
V: TRBV5-1; CDR3: CVSSLYPQAEQFF
V: TRBV5-4; CDR3: CASSRGQGIMNTEAFF
V: TRBV9; CDR3: CASRRLLNTGELFF
V: TRBV3-1/TRBV3-2; CDR3: CASSQDLNWQGLTPYEQYF
V: TRBV29-1; CDR3: CSVGGGNTIYF